Listed below are T cell receptor beta chains from one sample, sequenced in a study of T cell responses to AZD1222 COVID-19 vaccine. The data were produced by immunoSEQ multiplex PCR, yet TCRdb's version contains in-frame clones alone and is incomplete. Altogether approximately 170,000 clones are present, roughly 92% being singletons, with the ten largest covering 1.5% to 2%. Specimen: peripheral blood, collected on day 0 of AZD1222 vaccination. The receptors originated from an adult in good health. Both conserved end residues are part of each CDR3. Fields, in order: V gene, J gene, CDR3 length, CDR3 protein.

V: TRBV18; J: TRBJ1-4; length: 13; CDR3: CASSIGRGEKLFF
V: TRBV3-1/TRBV3-2; J: TRBJ2-7; length: 15; CDR3: CASTKYYGGTYEQYF
V: TRBV3-1/TRBV3-2; J: TRBJ2-1; length: 19; CDR3: CASSPTSIKTLGKHNEQFF
V: TRBV2; J: TRBJ1-6; length: 16; CDR3: CASSREQRSYNSPLHF
V: TRBV27; J: TRBJ2-5; length: 16; CDR3: CASSPRLAALQETQYF
V: TRBV6-5; J: TRBJ1-6; length: 12; CDR3: CASSYKWGPLHF
V: TRBV9; J: TRBJ1-4; length: 15; CDR3: CASSAGASTNEKLFF
V: TRBV7-9; J: TRBJ2-7; length: 12; CDR3: CASSLQGHEQYF
V: TRBV7-8; J: TRBJ2-5; length: 15; CDR3: CASTRRGQRQETQYF
V: TRBV25-1; J: TRBJ1-6; length: 13; CDR3: CASTSGSTSPLHF
V: TRBV5-1; J: TRBJ2-1; length: 15; CDR3: CASSWTSGAYNEQFF
V: TRBV29-1; J: TRBJ1-2; length: 11; CDR3: CSVSLDYGYTF
V: TRBV28; J: TRBJ1-1; length: 11; CDR3: CASRSDFEAFF
V: TRBV5-6; J: TRBJ1-2; length: 16; CDR3: CASSLDVGRINYGYTF
V: TRBV5-6; J: TRBJ1-3; length: 17; CDR3: CASSLWSWGVSGNTIYF
V: TRBV28; J: TRBJ1-2; length: 13; CDR3: CASSFGRDYGYTF
V: TRBV7-9; J: TRBJ1-6; length: 14; CDR3: CASLEGGNYSPLHF
V: TRBV27; J: TRBJ1-6; length: 13; CDR3: CASSLPGGAPLHF
V: TRBV24-1; J: TRBJ2-3; length: 14; CDR3: CATSLTGGTDTQYF
V: TRBV6-5; J: TRBJ2-7; length: 15; CDR3: CASRPTGRSSYEQYF
V: TRBV6-6; J: TRBJ1-5; length: 15; CDR3: CASMRIGRQLEPQHF
V: TRBV29-1; J: TRBJ2-2; length: 11; CDR3: CSVYRVGELFF
V: TRBV6-5; J: TRBJ2-1; length: 15; CDR3: CASSYGRGGHNEQFF
V: TRBV20-1; J: TRBJ1-2; length: 11; CDR3: CGTTGNYGYTF
V: TRBV5-5; J: TRBJ1-2; length: 17; CDR3: CASSEGQGAFSNYGYTF
V: TRBV5-1; J: TRBJ2-5; length: 14; CDR3: CASRDSPGVETQYF
V: TRBV19; J: TRBJ1-1; length: 16; CDR3: CASSPPRLYENTEAFF